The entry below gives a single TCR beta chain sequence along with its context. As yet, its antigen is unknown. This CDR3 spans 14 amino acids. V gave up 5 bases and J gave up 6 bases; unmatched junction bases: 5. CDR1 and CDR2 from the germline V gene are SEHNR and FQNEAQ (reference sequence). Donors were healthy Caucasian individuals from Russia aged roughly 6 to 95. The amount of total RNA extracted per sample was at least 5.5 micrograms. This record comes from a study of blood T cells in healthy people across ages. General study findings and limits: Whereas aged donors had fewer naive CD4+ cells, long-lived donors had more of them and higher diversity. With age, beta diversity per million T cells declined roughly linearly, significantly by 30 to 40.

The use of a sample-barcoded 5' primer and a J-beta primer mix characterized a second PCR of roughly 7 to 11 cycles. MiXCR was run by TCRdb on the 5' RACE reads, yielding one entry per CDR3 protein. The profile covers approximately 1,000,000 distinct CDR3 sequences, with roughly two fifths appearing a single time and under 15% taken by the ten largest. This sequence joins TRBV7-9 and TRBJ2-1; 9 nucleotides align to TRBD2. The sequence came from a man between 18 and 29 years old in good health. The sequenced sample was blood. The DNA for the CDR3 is TGTGCCAGCAGCCTGGGGACTAGCCTCAATGAGCAGTTCTTC. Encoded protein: CASSLGTSLNEQFF. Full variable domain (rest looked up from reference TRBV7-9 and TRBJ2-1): DTGVSQNPRHKITKRGQNVTFRCDPISEHNRLYWYRQTLGQGPEFLTYFQNEAQLEKSRLLSDRFSAERPKGSFSTLEIQRTEQGDSAMYLCASSLGTSLNEQFFGPGTRLTVL.